This TCR beta chain was captured by sequencing in a study of siplizumab effects on memory and regulatory T cells. On this clone: Antigen unknown.

Produced via immunoSEQ multiplex PCR; TCRdb's table is partial and in-frame only. There are 90,000 to 140,000 clones in the sample; roughly 91% occur only once, and 0.32% lies in the top ten. V lost 5 bases and J 4 bases, leaving 12 bases between the germline ends. The CDR3 extends over 13 amino acids. Looked up from germline, CDR1 is SGHRS and CDR2 is YFSETQ. Broader study findings: Researchers did not confirm the suppressive function of proliferating Tregs from siplizumab cultures. Naive T cells seemed more diverse than memory cells and seemed major alloresponse contributors. Among alloreactive clones, only a minor fraction mapped to unstimulated subsets. Alloreactive sequences traceable to unstimulated CD4+ memory cells declined significantly under siplizumab.

The chain joins TRBV5-1 to TRBJ1-1, with a weak D call TRBD1 (5 bases). Source material: CD4+ T cells sorted from blood. This TCR derives from a human donor in good health. CDR3 DNA sequence: TGCGCCAGCAGTCCGCCGGGACGCACTGAAGCTTTCTTT. Protein: CASSPPGRTEAFF.